These 23 T cell receptor beta chains were sequenced from one sample in a study of control samples from healthy donors and cancer patients (dated by TCRdb to 2018 to 2021). Libraries came from the immunoSEQ multiplex PCR assay. TCRdb re-hosts the immuneACCESS table, in-frame sequences only. Its copies lack some clones; in the studies checked, an unresolved V gene accounts for under half of them, and the cause for the rest is not known. In all, the sample holds over 100,000 clones, and 80% to 95% of those were seen once. The ten largest clones add up to around 5.1% of the sample. The sequencing sample was made of blood. The receptors here all came from a man between 18 and 35 years old in good health.

V is TRBV7-6 and J is TRBJ1-1; D possibly corresponds to TRBD1 (5 bases). Trimming cost V 7 bases and J 1 base, with 19 bases left between them. CDR1 and CDR2 (germline): SGHVS, FNYEAQ. The CDR3 is made up of 16 amino acids. CDR3 coding DNA: TGTGCCAGCACCTTGGGGGTCGGTGGTTCGAACACTGAAGCTTTCTTT. Its translation is CASTLGVGGSNTEAFF.

The CDR3 is CASSQTGSGGAGSTDTQYF. CDR3 nucleotide sequence: TGTGCCAGCAGCCAGACAGGAAGCGGGGGGGCCGGTAGTACAGATACGCAGTATTTT. The J gene is TRBJ2-3, the V gene TRBV4-2, with 10 bases lining up with TRBD2. Germline lookup yields CDR1 LGHNA and CDR2 YNFKEQ. This CDR3 region has 19 residues. V shed 3 bases and J 3 bases; nucleotides not matched to a gene: 15.

V gene TRBV6-5 combines with J gene TRBJ1-2, with D perhaps TRBD1 (5 bases). The CDR3 is made up of 12 amino acids. Germline CDR1 and CDR2: MNHEY and SVGAGI. Between the trimmed V and J ends, which lost 5 bases and 8 bases, there was a span of 12 bases. The CDR3 sequence: CASSPRGGGYTF. The CDR3 DNA sequence: TGTGCCAGCAGTCCAAGGGGTGGCGGCTACACCTTC.

The rearrangement uses TRBV29-1 and TRBJ2-7, with a possible D match to TRBD2 (5 bases). This CDR3 is 11 amino acids long. CDR1 and CDR2 (germline): SQVTM, ANQGSEA. Trimming stripped 4 bases from V and 4 bases from J, with 8 bases between. The CDR3 coding sequence is TGCAGCGTTGCCAGCGGTTACGAGCAGTACTTC. Translating it yields CSVASGYEQYF.

V gene TRBV6-4 combines with J gene TRBJ1-1, with a tentative D call TRBD1 (5 bases). CDR1 is MRHNA, CDR2 SNTAGT, per germline. V shed 6 bases and J shed 7 bases, with 21 bases lying between them. This CDR3 contains 15 residues. The CDR3 loop is CASRPTPDNLGEAFF. Written as DNA, the CDR3 is TGTGCCAGCAGGCCTACCCCGGACAATCTCGGTGAAGCTTTCTTT.

CDR3 nucleotide sequence: TGTGCTGTGATGTCGAACACCGGGGAGCTGTTTTTT. Residues: CAVMSNTGELFF. The chain is built from TRBV6-5 and TRBJ2-2; D is unresolved. The CDR3 is 12 residues long. CDR1 and CDR2 (germline): MNHEY, SVGAGI.

The rearrangement uses TRBV12-3 or TRBV12-4 and TRBJ2-5; 9 bases match TRBD2. With 8 bases clipped from V and 5 bases from J, the junction kept 6 bases outside the gene matches. The length of the CDR3 is 13 residues. The CDR3 protein is CASGRGGEETQYF. In DNA form, the CDR3 reads TGTGCCAGCGGGCGCGGGGGGGAGGAGACCCAGTACTTC.

V and J are TRBV11-2 and TRBJ2-4; 7 bases are a match to TRBD1. The germline V gene has CDR1 SGHAT and CDR2 FQNNGV. V dropped 4 bases and J dropped 0; count of bases not matched to a gene: 12. The CDR3 runs to 18 residues. The CDR3 DNA is TGTGCCAGCAGCTCAATTAGACCAGGGGGATCAGCCAAAAACATTCAGTACTTC. Protein product: CASSSIRPGGSAKNIQYF.

CDR3 sequence reads: CASSEQVQANEKLFF. The CDR3 coding sequence is TGTGCCAGCAGCGAACAGGTCCAGGCTAATGAAAAACTGTTTTTT. The chain combines TRBV2 with TRBJ1-4; maybe TRBD1 (5 bases). CDR1 and CDR2 (germline): SNHLY, FYNNEI. The length of the CDR3 is 15 residues. Trimming removed 6 bases at V and 3 bases at J, with 14 bases between. The full variable domain, its missing parts supplied by reference TRBV2 and TRBJ1-4, is EPEVTQTPSHQVTQMGQEVILRCVPISNHLYFYWYRQILGQKVEFLVSFYNNEISEKSEIFDDQFSVERPDGSNFTLKIRSTKLEDSAMYFCASSEQVQANEKLFFGSGTQLSVL.

The chain employs TRBV5-1 and TRBJ1-5; D remains ambiguous. Germline CDR1 is SGHRS and CDR2 is YFSETQ. The CDR3 has 13 amino acids. The V end was cut by 3 bases, the J end by 4 bases, with 8 bases between. The CDR3 DNA follows: TGCGCCAGCAGCTCGGGTCTTAATCAGCCCCAGCATTTT. Protein sequence: CASSSGLNQPQHF.

V usage is TRBV5-1 and J usage is TRBJ2-1; 13 bases align to TRBD2. Unmatched junction bases numbered 6, after V lost 2 bases and J lost 10 bases. Germline V CDR1 and CDR2: SGHRS, YFSETQ. There are 15 residues in the CDR3. The CDR3 region has the DNA TGCGCCAGCAGCTTACTAGCGGGGGGGATTCGGGAGCAGTTCTTC. It translates to CASSLLAGGIREQFF.

The CDR3, as DNA: TGTGCCAGCTCACCACCAGGACAGGTACACAATGAGCAGTTCTTC. Translating it yields CASSPPGQVHNEQFF. The chain joins TRBV18 to TRBJ2-1; TRBD1 agrees at 7 bases. The V and J ends lost 0 bases and 5 bases, in that order; junction bases with no gene match: 4. The CDR3 has 15 amino acids. Germline V gene data show CDR1 as KGHSH and CDR2 as LQKENI.

This chain joins TRBV10-2 and TRBJ1-2; possible D gene TRBD1, 5 bases. Deletions cut 0 bases from V and 4 bases from J, with 9 bases between. This CDR3 is 14 amino acids long. Germline V lookup: CDR1 WSHSY, CDR2 SAAADI. CDR3 residues: CASSESRDVYGYTF. The CDR3 DNA is TGCGCCAGCAGTGAGTCCCGGGACGTCTATGGCTACACCTTC.

The chain carries TRBV7-2 and TRBJ1-5, with D maybe TRBD1 (6 bases). CDR3 length: 14 residues. V was pared by 1 base and J by 7 bases, with 11 bases between. Germline V CDR1 and CDR2: SGHTA, FQGNSA. The CDR3 nucleotides read TGTGCCAGCAGCTTAGTAGGGGGTAACCAGCCCCAGCATTTT. It translates to CASSLVGGNQPQHF.

The CDR3 region has the DNA TGTGCCAGCAGCGGTAGCGGGGTCTCCTACAATGAGCAGTTCTTC. Its protein is CASSGSGVSYNEQFF. The V call is TRBV9, the J call TRBJ2-1; TRBD2 aligns across 8 bases. The CDR3 contains 15 residues. Looked up from germline, CDR1 is SGDLS and CDR2 is YYNGEE. Trimming took 3 bases from V and 0 from J; bases not matched to a gene: 2.

This chain uses TRBV29-1 with TRBJ2-2; TRBD1 is a possible D gene (5 bases). Germline-derived CDR1 and CDR2 are SQVTM and ANQGSEA. This CDR3 contains 11 residues. Trimming shortened V by 8 bases and J by 7 bases, and 11 bases separated the two germline ends. The CDR3 loop is CSTKQGGELFF. As DNA, the CDR3 is TGCAGCACTAAGCAGGGCGGGGAGCTGTTTTTT.

The V and J genes are TRBV7-2 and TRBJ2-3, with 8 bases identical to TRBD2. This CDR3 spans 19 amino acids. Trimming removed 1 base from V and 4 bases from J; junction bases left unmatched: 16. Germline CDR1 SGHTA, CDR2 FQGNSA. The chain's CDR3 is CASSLVSAFGGGPADTQYF. CDR3 DNA: TGTGCCAGCAGCTTAGTCTCGGCCTTCGGGGGGGGCCCGGCAGATACGCAGTATTTT.

V is TRBV5-4 and J is TRBJ2-5; D not certain. Germline assignment: CDR1 SGHNT and CDR2 YYREEE (reference sequence). There are 14 residues in the CDR3. Trimming stripped 1 base from V and 2 bases from J, with 9 bases between. CDR3: CASSLNSVQETQYF. The CDR3 coding sequence is TGTGCCAGCAGCTTGAATTCAGTTCAAGAGACCCAGTACTTC.

This chain connects TRBV13 to TRBJ2-6, with TRBD1 identical over 8 bases. CDR3 length: 21 amino acids. V lost 2 bases to trimming and J lost 1 base; unmatched junction nucleotides: 16. CDR1 and CDR2 from the germline V gene are PRHDT and FYEKMQ (reference sequence). CDR3 bases: TGTGCCAGCAGCTTATTGTACAGGGGGGACCTACAATTTTCTGGGGCCAACGTCCTGACTTTC. Residues: CASSLLYRGDLQFSGANVLTF.

The chain carries TRBV28 and TRBJ1-1; D perhaps matches TRBD1 (5 bases). Trimming stripped 3 bases from V and 3 bases from J, with 14 bases between. The CDR3 runs 15 residues. In germline, CDR1 is MDHEN, CDR2 SYDVKM. As DNA, the CDR3 is TGTGCCAGCAGTTTGGGGCTCCGCGGAGACACTGAAGCTTTCTTT. Translating gives CASSLGLRGDTEAFF.

The chain has TRBV18 and TRBJ1-3, with unresolved D. V was pared by 6 bases and J by 3 bases, with 12 bases between. Per germline, CDR1 KGHSH and CDR2 LQKENI. The CDR3 runs to 14 residues. The CDR3 sequence: CASSPGSRGNTIYF. For the CDR3, the DNA is TGTGCCAGCTCTCCCGGGTCCCGTGGAAACACCATATATTTT.

The chain recombines TRBV24-1 with TRBJ2-2; TRBD1 might be the D (6 bases). Between the trimmed V and J ends, which lost 6 bases and 3 bases, there was a span of 13 bases. Germline CDR1 and CDR2: KGHDR and SFDVKD. The CDR3 has 15 amino acids. The DNA for the CDR3 is TGTGCCACCAGTCCCGGGACACGGGACACCGGGGAGCTGTTTTTT. This sequence encodes CATSPGTRDTGELFF.

The rearrangement joins TRBV5-4 to TRBJ2-5; TRBD2 matches 8 bases. This CDR3 contains 14 residues. Trimming removed 10 bases from V and 5 bases from J; junction bases left unmatched: 13. CDR1 SGHNT and CDR2 YYREEE come from the germline V gene (reference sequence). DNA for the CDR3: TGTGCCTTCCAGGAGGTAGCGGGGAGGGAGACCCAGTACTTC. It yields the protein CAFQEVAGRETQYF.